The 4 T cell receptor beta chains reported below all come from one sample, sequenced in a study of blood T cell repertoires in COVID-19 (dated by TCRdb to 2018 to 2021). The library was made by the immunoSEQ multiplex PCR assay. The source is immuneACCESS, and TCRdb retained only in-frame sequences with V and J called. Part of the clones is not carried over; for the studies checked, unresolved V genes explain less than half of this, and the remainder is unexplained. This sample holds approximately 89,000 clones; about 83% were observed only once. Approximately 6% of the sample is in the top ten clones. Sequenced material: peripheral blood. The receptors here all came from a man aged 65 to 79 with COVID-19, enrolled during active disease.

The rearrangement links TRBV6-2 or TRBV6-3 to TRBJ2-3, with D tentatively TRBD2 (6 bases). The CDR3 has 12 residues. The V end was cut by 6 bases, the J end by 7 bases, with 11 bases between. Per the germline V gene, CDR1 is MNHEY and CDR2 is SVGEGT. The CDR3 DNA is TGTGCCAGCAGCCTTACTAGCAATACGCAGTATTTT. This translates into CASSLTSNTQYF.

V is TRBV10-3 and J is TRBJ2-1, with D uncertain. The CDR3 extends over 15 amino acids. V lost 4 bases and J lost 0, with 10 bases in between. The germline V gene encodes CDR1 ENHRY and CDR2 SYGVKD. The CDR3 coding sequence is TGTGCCATCAGTGGAGGTTCCAGCTCCTACAATGAGCAGTTCTTC. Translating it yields CAISGGSSSYNEQFF.

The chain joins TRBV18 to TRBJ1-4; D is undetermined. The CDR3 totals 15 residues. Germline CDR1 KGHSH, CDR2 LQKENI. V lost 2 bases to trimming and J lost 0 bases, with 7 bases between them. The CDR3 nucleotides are TGTGCCAGCTCACCAGGGCTAACAACTAATGAAAAACTGTTTTTT. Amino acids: CASSPGLTTNEKLFF.

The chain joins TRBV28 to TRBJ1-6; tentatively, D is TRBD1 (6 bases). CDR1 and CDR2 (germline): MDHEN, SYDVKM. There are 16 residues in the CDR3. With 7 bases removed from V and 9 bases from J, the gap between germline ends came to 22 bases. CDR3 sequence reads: CASTLRAGGGSSPLHF. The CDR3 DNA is TGTGCCAGCACCTTACGGGCGGGGGGGGGCAGTTCACCCCTCCACTTT. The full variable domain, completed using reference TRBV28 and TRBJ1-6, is DVKVTQSSRYLVKRTGEKVFLECVQDMDHENMFWYRQDPGLGLRLIYFSYDVKMKEKGDIPEGYSVSREKKERFSLILESASTNQTSMYLCASTLRAGGGSSPLHFGNGTRLTVT.